The rows below give T cell receptor beta chains drawn from one sample of a study of post-analysis software for immune sequencing data. MiXCR was run by TCRdb on the PCR reads, yielding one entry per CDR3 protein. The sample lists hundreds of thousands of distinct CDR3 sequences; approximately 60% were seen once. The sample consisted of blood. The receptors here all came from a girl aged 2-10 years with multiple sclerosis. Both conserved end residues are part of each CDR3. D genes are given only for firm matches.

CASSTVQETQYF TRBV6-6 .
CASGSDAGLTDTQYF TRBV28 .
CASTSTASNYGYTF TRBV5-1 .
CASSLGGRLLYQETQYF TRBV5-1 TRBD1
CASSAGQTQETQYF TRBV7-9 .
CASSLDYRGYNEQFF TRBV7-6 .
CAISESGGDYGYTF TRBV10-3 .
CASSKAPDRENTEAFF TRBV21-1 .
CAWSSGQGAHHEQYF TRBV30 TRBD1
CASSEFETGQFF TRBV10-1 .
CSARLTGAYNEQFF TRBV20-1 .
CASSQGRGIRTDTQYF TRBV5-1 TRBD1
CASSPPSREQYF TRBV12-3/TRBV12-4 .
CASSLDLGLAVTYEQYF TRBV11-2 TRBD2
CASSHAVNYGYTF TRBV3-1 .
CASSTVPTGLETQYF TRBV9 TRBD1
CASSPEYNSPLHF TRBV5-1 .
CASSSRDRLAGSQLYNEQFF TRBV7-9 TRBD2
CASSRILGGLDYGYTF TRBV14 .
CASSHPRSGGSSYNEQFF TRBV4-1 TRBD2
CASSTRGQGGEQFF TRBV9 TRBD1
CSASRPTSGGASYNEQFF TRBV20-1 TRBD2
CASSLDRVKPQHF TRBV7-2 .
CAWRAVGVYNEQFF TRBV30 .
CSALGADTQYF TRBV29-1 .
CSAHHRRGGGNQPQHF TRBV20-1 .
CASSLLSGVRSYNEQFF TRBV5-1 .
CSARHRDRGLYGYTF TRBV20-1 TRBD1
CASSLVGQEVKGETQYF TRBV12-3/TRBV12-4 TRBD1
CASNNINYRDRGFPYEQYF TRBV21-1 .
CATQDTIAYNEQFF TRBV2 .
CASSPDGCNEQFF TRBV12-3/TRBV12-4 .
CSAPDSHSYNEQFF TRBV20-1 .
CAISGGQGEMSEAFF TRBV10-3 TRBD1
CASKVVGQGSLAKNIQYF TRBV2 TRBD1
CSGRRGSYEQYF TRBV29-1 TRBD2
CASSESTREQYF TRBV10-2 .
CATSNPGFTNYGYTF TRBV15 .
CASSLTTGGGNEQFF TRBV6-2/TRBV6-3 TRBD1
CASSDYRVRNQPQHF TRBV5-6 .
CSARDRDSGYTF TRBV20-1 TRBD1
CATAPGQASTDTQYF TRBV7-7 TRBD1
CSARDPPKETQYF TRBV20-1 .
CATSRDGRRQQETQYF TRBV15 .
CSASKQAQGGSDTQYF TRBV20-1 .
CASRQYPTGEETQYF TRBV3-1 TRBD1
CASTVSNQPQHF TRBV12-3/TRBV12-4 .
CAISVGQADTQYF TRBV10-3 TRBD1
CASTTLRGVDPYEQYF TRBV6-6 .
CAVKTEISYEQYF TRBV10-3 .
CAIRGTDGYTF TRBV10-3 TRBD1
CASSEGRDRVGLIAKNIQYF TRBV2 TRBD1
CASSDQGAHNEQFF TRBV27 TRBD1
CASSLNRGREQFF TRBV5-1 TRBD1